The 29 T cell receptor beta chains below all came from one sample that was sequenced in a study of CD8+ T cells in alopecia areata. Extraction and reverse transcription of RNA yielded cDNA as the sequencing template. The protocol was immunoSEQ multiplex PCR, while the TCRdb copy is restricted to in-frame clones and leaves out a portion. The sample has roughly 110,000 clones, none seen only once. Material for sequencing was lesional skin. These receptors were collected from a C3H/HeJ mouse with alopecia areata. For this strain, the MHC haplotype corresponds to H2-k.

This clone was picked up a small number of times. Genes and germline are mouse. The CDR3 DNA, read in part, is TGTGCCAGCAGTCCAACTGGGGACTAT. Its translation: CASSPTGDY. The CDR3, in full, reads CASSPTGDYEQYF. The J gene is TRBJ2-7, the V gene TRBV19; 7 positions agree with TRBD2. The read gets to within 4 residues of the CDR3 end, and the germline J gene fills in the rest. The CDR3 covers 13 residues. CDR1 is FNHDT and CDR2 is SITEND in the germline V gene (reference sequence). V was clipped by 4 bases and J by 3 bases; unmatched bases: 4.

With regard to this clone: The genes and germline here are from mouse. Coverage ceases 4 residues before the CDR3 finishes, and the germline J gene fills in the end. The rearrangement joins TRBV13-3 to TRBJ1-4; TRBD1 matches 10 bases. There are 15 residues in the CDR3. From germline, CDR1 is NNHDY and CDR2 SYVADS. The DNA read from the CDR3 is TGTGCCAGCGGTGTGAGACAGGGGGCGGGCGAA. Amino acid sequence: CASGVRQGAGE. The full CDR3 protein is CASGVRQGAGERLFF.

Turning to this clone: Any gene name here is a mouse gene name. The sequenced fragment ends 4 residues before the CDR3 boundary, so the rest is inferred from the germline J gene. This chain links TRBV13-1 with TRBJ2-5; 7 nucleotides line up with TRBD2. The CDR3 is 16 amino acids. The germline gives CDR1 NSHNY, CDR2 SYGAGN. Trimming at V came to 0 bases and at J to 0 bases, leaving 4 bases not matched to a gene. Partial CDR3 DNA: TGTGCCAGCAGTGATGAGCCTGGGGGTAACCAAGAC. The encoded protein is CASSDEPGGNQD. The whole CDR3 sequence reads CASSDEPGGNQDTQYF.

This clone has only a few counts. Gene names are the mouse ones. The read is 4 residues too short to cover the CDR3 end, so that end is filled in from the germline J gene. The V and J genes are TRBV13-3 and TRBJ1-1; 10 bases map to TRBD1. This CDR3 region has 15 residues. The germline V gene has CDR1 NNHDY and CDR2 SYVADS. V shed 3 bases, J shed 1 base, and the junction held 3 bases outside the gene matches. The CDR3 reads CASSGRDRGNTEVFF. The sequenced part of the CDR3 DNA is TGTGCCAGCAGTGGAAGGGACAGGGGGAACACA.

This clone was found a few times. The gene names given are mouse names. The read terminates 4 residues before the CDR3 end, so the remaining end is supplied by the germline J gene. V is TRBV1 and J is TRBJ2-1, with D perhaps TRBD1 (5 bases). CDR1 is NSQYPW, CDR2 LRSPGD, per germline (reference sequence). Trimming stripped 3 bases from V and 3 bases from J, with 9 bases between. The CDR3 spans 14 residues. CDR3: CTCSATQGYAEQFF. CDR3 bases read: TGCACCTGCAGTGCTACGCAGGGCTATGCT.

This clone has only a few counts. Mouse gene names and germline throughout. The read is 4 residues too short to cover the CDR3 end, so that end is filled in from the germline J gene. V and J are TRBV13-3 and TRBJ2-1; TRBD2 matches 7 bases. V lost 1 base to trimming and J lost 3 bases; unmatched junction nucleotides: 4. The CDR3 sequence is 15 residues long. The germline V gene has CDR1 NNHDY and CDR2 SYVADS. The part of the CDR3 DNA that was read is TGTGCCAGCAGTGATTGGGGGGTCCTCTATGCT. It codes for CASSDWGVLYA. The full CDR3 protein reads CASSDWGVLYAEQFF.

In its sample, this clone was seen a few times. Gene names and germline refer to mouse. The read terminates 4 residues before the CDR3 end, so the remaining end is supplied by the germline J gene. V is TRBV1 and J is TRBJ2-2; D may be TRBD1 (7 bases). V shed 0 bases and J shed 4 bases, with 12 bases lying between them. Germline values: CDR1 NSQYPW, CDR2 LRSPGD (reference sequence). CDR3 size: 16 residues. The CDR3 protein is CTCSADSRGVTGQLYF. The CDR3 DNA, read in part, is TGCACCTGCAGTGCAGATTCCAGGGGGGTCACCGGG.

At least ten counts were recorded for this clone. Gene names are the mouse ones. The CDR3 is cut off 4 residues early in the read; its end comes from the germline J gene. The chain recombines TRBV13-1 with TRBJ2-1; 7 nucleotides match TRBD2. The CDR3 consists of 16 residues. J was trimmed by 0 bases and V by 1 base; bases with no gene match: 4. Per germline, CDR1 NSHNY and CDR2 SYGAGN. The DNA read from the CDR3 is TGTGCCAGCAGTGATTGGCTGGGGGTTAACTATGCT. Translating gives CASSDWLGVNYA. From start to end, the CDR3 is CASSDWLGVNYAEQFF.

This clone was detected a few times. The genes are named according to mouse. The read falls 4 residues short of the CDR3 end, and the missing part is taken from the germline J gene. V is TRBV1 and J is TRBJ2-7; possible D gene TRBD2, 7 bases. The germline gives CDR1 NSQYPW, CDR2 LRSPGD (reference sequence). The CDR3 consists of 14 residues. Deletions cut 2 bases from V and 3 bases from J, with 11 bases between. The CDR3 region is CTCSAIGGGYEQYF. Partial CDR3 DNA: TGCACCTGCAGTGCAATAGGGGGGGGCTAT.

In this sample, this clone turned up a few times. Each gene name is a mouse one. Read coverage stops 4 residues before the CDR3 terminus; the germline J gene supplies the remainder. The V gene is TRBV17, the J gene TRBJ2-5, with 10 bases that match TRBD2. The CDR3 is 14 amino acids. Germline values: CDR1 MNHDT, CDR2 YYDKIL. The DNA read from the CDR3 is TGTGCTAGCAGTGTCTGGGGGGGCGAAGAC. This translates into CASSVWGGED. The complete CDR3 reads CASSVWGGEDTQYF.

This clone showed up many times. Mouse names are used for the genes. The read ends 4 residues shy of where the CDR3 ends; the end is completed using the germline J gene. This chain uses TRBV13-3 with TRBJ2-1, with 12 bases aligning to TRBD2. Trimming removed 3 bases from V and 3 bases from J; junction bases left unmatched: 4. The germline CDR1 and CDR2 sequences are NNHDY and SYVADS. The CDR3 covers 16 residues. The sequenced CDR3 bases are TGTGCCAGCAGTGTCGGACTGGGGGGGTTCTATGCT. Translation: CASSVGLGGFYA. The whole CDR3 protein reads CASSVGLGGFYAEQFF.

Concerning this clone: Any gene name here is a mouse gene name. The read is 4 residues too short to cover the CDR3 end, so that end is filled in from the germline J gene. This sequence joins TRBV17 and TRBJ2-2, with TRBD2 identical over 7 bases. This CDR3 region has 15 residues. Trimming cost V 1 base and J 2 bases; bases outside gene matches: 1. Germline V lookup: CDR1 MNHDT, CDR2 YYDKIL. CDR3 protein: CASSRGGGNTGQLYF. CDR3 bases read: TGTGCTAGCAGTAGAGGTGGGGGGAACACCGGG.

This clone has only a few counts. The gene names given are mouse names. Read coverage stops 4 residues before the CDR3 terminus; the germline J gene supplies the remainder. This chain links TRBV19 with TRBJ2-7; weak D call: TRBD1 (5 bases). The germline V gene has CDR1 FNHDT and CDR2 SITEND (reference sequence). The CDR3 extends over 13 amino acids. V was shortened by 6 bases and J by 0 bases, with 10 bases between the two germline ends. The CDR3 bases that were read are TGTGCCAGCACGCAGGGAAGCTCCTAT. It specifies CASTQGSSY. From start to end, the CDR3 is CASTQGSSYEQYF.

With respect to this clone: Germline and genes here are mouse. The CDR3 sequence: CASTSTGQDTQYF. The CDR3 bases that were read are TGTGCCAGCACCTCGACAGGGCAAGAC. The gene calls are TRBV13-3 and TRBJ2-5; 7 bases agree with TRBD1. The read terminates 4 residues before the CDR3 end, so the remaining end is supplied by the germline J gene. Germline-derived CDR1 and CDR2 are NNHDY and SYVADS. J lost 3 bases, V lost 6 bases, and 4 bases had no gene match. The CDR3 totals 13 residues. Full variable domain (outside the CDR3, taken from reference TRBV13-3 and TRBJ2-5): EAAVTQSPRSKVAVTGGKVTLSCHQTNNHDYMYWYRQDTGHGLRLIHYSYVADSTEKGDIPDGYKASRPSQENFSLILELASLSQTAVYFCASTSTGQDTQYFGPGTRLLVL.

For this clone: Gene names are the mouse ones. The CDR3 end falls 4 residues outside the read, so it is completed with the germline J gene. The genes are TRBV19 and TRBJ2-5; 11 bases are a match to TRBD2. The CDR3 is 16 residues long. Trimming removed 0 bases from V and 2 bases from J; junction bases left unmatched: 2. Germline V gene sequence: CDR1 FNHDT, CDR2 SITEND (reference sequence). The CDR3 bases that were read are TGTGCCAGCAGTATAGGACTGGGGGGGATCCAAGAC. Translation gives CASSIGLGGIQD. The entire CDR3 sequence reads CASSIGLGGIQDTQYF.

This clone was detected a few times. Any gene name here is a mouse gene name. The sequence runs out 4 residues before the end of the CDR3; the remainder is reconstructed from the germline J gene. The chain joins TRBV1 to TRBJ2-3; the match to TRBD2 covers 14 bases. The trim removed 3 bases at V and 4 bases at J, leaving 3 bases unmatched. This CDR3 has 16 residues. In germline, CDR1 is NSQYPW, CDR2 LRSPGD (reference sequence). CDR3 region: CTCSAGLGGRPETLYF. The CDR3 bases that were read are TGCACCTGCAGTGCGGGACTGGGGGGGCGCCCAGAA.

A remark on this clone: Germline and genes: mouse. The CDR3 extends 4 residues past the end of the read, so its final part is completed from the germline J gene. The genes are TRBV13-3 and TRBJ1-1; D uncertain. CDR1 NNHDY and CDR2 SYVADS come from the germline V gene. The CDR3 totals 13 residues. Between the trimmed V and J ends, which lost 5 bases and 0 bases, there was a span of 8 bases. The sequenced part of the CDR3 DNA is TGTGCCAGCAGGCCGCAGGCAAACACA. Protein: CASRPQANT. The whole CDR3 region reads CASRPQANTEVFF.

Notes on this clone: Gene and germline names: mouse. The read terminates 4 residues ahead of where the CDR3 ends, so the germline J gene completes it. The gene calls are TRBV13-3 and TRBJ1-1; the match to TRBD1 covers 9 bases. CDR1 NNHDY and CDR2 SYVADS come from the germline V gene. The CDR3 loop spans 15 amino acids. V was pared by 7 bases and J by 1 base, with 8 bases of the junction left unmatched. The DNA read from the CDR3 is TGTGCCAGCGGAAAAGGGACAGGGATAAACACA. This codes for CASGKGTGINT. The whole CDR3 protein reads CASGKGTGINTEVFF.

This clone was seen a few times. The gene symbols are mouse symbols. The CDR3 end is not reached by the read, which stops 4 residues before it; the germline J gene fills it in. The rearrangement uses TRBV13-3 and TRBJ2-5; 7 bases are shared with TRBD1. This CDR3 is 16 amino acids long. Germline CDR1 NNHDY, CDR2 SYVADS. This CDR3 is CASSAYPSGGEDTQYF. The CDR3 bases that were read are TGTGCCAGCAGTGCCTACCCTTCAGGGGGAGAAGAC.

A word on this clone: Mouse germline and gene names are used. The missing CDR3 end, 4 residues past where the read stops, is filled in from the germline J gene. The chain couples TRBV13-3 to TRBJ2-7, with a weak D call TRBD2 (6 bases). Germline V lookup: CDR1 NNHDY, CDR2 SYVADS. Trimming took off 3 bases at V and 3 bases at J, with 10 bases between the two ends. The CDR3 is 13 amino acids. The CDR3 is CASSGGLFYEQYF. The covered CDR3 bases are TGTGCCAGCAGTGGGGGACTTTTCTAT.

In this sample, this clone turned up a few times. Gene names refer to mouse genes. The sequence runs out 4 residues before the end of the CDR3; the remainder is reconstructed from the germline J gene. The chain employs TRBV13-3 and TRBJ1-1; TRBD1 matches 9 bases. Germline CDR1 is NNHDY and CDR2 is SYVADS. The CDR3 length is 13 residues. Here the CDR3 reads CASSGGQGGEVFF. The CDR3 bases that were read are TGTGCCAGCAGTGGGGGACAGGGAGGA.

Worth noting for this clone: A mismatch at residue 11 separates the TCRdb protein from the translated DNA, so the protein presented here was translated from the DNA. Mouse gene names apply. The CDR3 is cut off 3 residues early in the read; its end comes from the germline J gene. The V and J genes are TRBV31 and TRBJ1-6; D is ambiguous. TRBJ1-6 is reported as an ORF; its role is uncertain. This CDR3 is built from 14 residues. The germline V and J ends were trimmed by 3 bases and 0 bases, with 6 bases remaining between them. Germline assignment: CDR1 GKSSPN and CDR2 SITVG. Partial CDR3 DNA: TGTGCCTGGAGACAATCTTCCTATAATTCGCCC. Its protein product is CAWRQSSYNSP. The entire CDR3 reads CAWRQSSYNSPLYF.

Only a few counts were recorded for this clone. Mouse gene names apply. The DNA ends 4 residues before the CDR3 does, and the rest of the CDR3 is filled in from the germline J gene. The rearrangement uses TRBV17 and TRBJ2-5, with TRBD2 matching over 11 bases. Germline assignment: CDR1 MNHDT and CDR2 YYDKIL. CDR3 size: 16 residues. Losses at the gene ends were 6 bases for V and 0 bases for J; bases not matched to a gene: 5. The CDR3 protein is CASRDWGAFNQDTQYF. The CDR3 bases that were read are TGTGCTAGCAGGGACTGGGGGGCCTTTAACCAAGAC.

Details on this clone: At residue 12, the translated DNA and the protein in TCRdb do not agree; the protein given here is derived from the DNA. Mouse names are used for the genes. Read coverage stops 3 residues before the CDR3 terminus; the germline J gene supplies the remainder. This chain connects TRBV19 to TRBJ1-3; D is possibly TRBD1 (6 bases). V was clipped by 6 bases and J by 0 bases, with 13 bases between them. The germline CDR1 and CDR2 sequences are FNHDT and SITEND (reference sequence). The CDR3 is made up of 15 amino acids. The CDR3 is CASTTGTISGNTLYF. CDR3 DNA, as far as it was read: TGTGCCAGCACTACCGGGACAATTTCTGGAAATACG.

Details on this clone: Mouse gene names and germline throughout. From the germline J gene comes the end of the CDR3, since the read stops 4 residues before it. This rearrangement joins TRBV13-3 to TRBJ1-1; D ambiguous. Germline CDR1 NNHDY, CDR2 SYVADS. This CDR3 region has 12 residues. V was pared by 9 bases and J by 1 base, with 10 bases between. Partial CDR3 DNA: TGTGCCACCGGGGAGGGGAACACA. Protein product: CATGEGNT. The CDR3 reads in full as CATGEGNTEVFF.

In regard to this clone: All gene names here are mouse names. The CDR3 end lies 4 residues beyond the end of the read and is filled in from the germline J gene. This sequence joins TRBV13-3 and TRBJ2-4; 9 bases fit TRBD2. There are 15 residues in the CDR3. Germline V gene sequence: CDR1 NNHDY, CDR2 SYVADS. J was trimmed by 2 bases and V by 1 base; bases with no gene match: 2. The CDR3 DNA, read in part, is TGTGCCAGCAGTGATTGGGACTGGGCTCAAAAC. Translated, it gives CASSDWDWAQN. The entire CDR3 is CASSDWDWAQNTLYF.

This clone was seen a few times. Translating the DNA gives a protein that differs from the TCRdb entry at residue 11; the protein shown here is that DNA translation. Germline and genes: mouse. The CDR3 end is not reached by the read, which stops 3 residues before it; the germline J gene fills it in. J is TRBJ1-3 and V is TRBV13-3, with 7 nucleotides matching TRBD1. The V segment lost 5 bases and the J segment 4 bases; nucleotides outside the gene matches: 6. The CDR3 runs 14 residues. Germline V lookup: CDR1 NNHDY, CDR2 SYVADS. Incomplete CDR3 DNA: TGTGCCAGCAGCTACCAGGGGGAAGGAAATACG. As protein: CASSYQGEGNT. The entire CDR3 protein reads CASSYQGEGNTLYF.

Only a few counts were recorded for this clone. Gene names are mouse gene names. With the read ending 4 residues before the CDR3 end, the germline J gene is used to fill in that end. V gene TRBV1 combines with J gene TRBJ2-7; tentative D call: TRBD1 (6 bases). The CDR3 has 12 residues. The germline V gene encodes CDR1 NSQYPW and CDR2 LRSPGD (reference sequence). CDR3 DNA (partial): TGCACCTGCAGGTCGGGACAATAT. This codes for CTCRSGQY. The full CDR3 protein is CTCRSGQYEQYF.

Concerning this clone itself: There is a difference at residue 14 between the TCRdb protein and the DNA translation, so the protein given here was translated from the DNA. Mouse names are used for the genes. The sequenced fragment ends 3 residues before the CDR3 boundary, so the rest is inferred from the germline J gene. The rearrangement links TRBV12-1 to TRBJ1-3, with TRBD1 identical over 9 bases. V dropped 2 bases and J dropped 1; count of bases not matched to a gene: 8. The CDR3 runs to 17 residues. CDR1 and CDR2 (germline): SGHSN, HYEKVE. The sequenced CDR3 bases are TGTGCCAGCTCTCCCAGGACAGGGGAGGAATCTGGAAATACG. Its protein product is CASSPRTGEESGNT. The entire CDR3 is CASSPRTGEESGNTLYF.